The 8 T cell receptor beta chains below all came from one sample that was sequenced in a study of blood T cell repertoires in COVID-19. Assay: immunoSEQ multiplex PCR; the TCRdb copy retains only in-frame clones and omits some. The sample lists 120,000 to 150,000 clones; roughly 86% were seen once. The sequenced material came from peripheral blood. The receptors were gathered from a human donor in a cohort sampled during active COVID-19.

This chain joins TRBV18 and TRBJ2-3; 9 bases line up with TRBD2. This CDR3 contains 15 residues. The V gene's germline CDR1 is KGHSH and CDR2 LQKENI. V lost 3 bases, J lost 4 bases, and 5 bases stayed unmatched. The CDR3 nucleotides read TGTGCCAGCTCACCTACTCGCGGGGGGGCAGATACGCAGTATTTT. It codes for CASSPTRGGADTQYF.

The chain combines TRBV19 with TRBJ2-1; D remains ambiguous. Trimming removed 3 bases at V and 7 bases at J, with 7 bases between. This CDR3 is built from 12 residues. Germline CDR1 LNHDA, CDR2 SQIVND (reference sequence). For the CDR3, the DNA is TGTGCCAGTAGTATTTTGAGGAATGAGCAGTTCTTC. This codes for CASSILRNEQFF.

This chain joins TRBV4-1 and TRBJ2-7; TRBD1 aligns across 7 bases. V trimming: 4 bases; J trimming: 3 bases; junction bases outside the gene matches: 9. Germline V gives CDR1 MGHRA, CDR2 YSYEKL. This CDR3 spans 15 amino acids. The CDR3: CASSRVRQGGYEQYF. CDR3 coding DNA: TGCGCCAGCAGCCGGGTACGACAGGGTGGCTACGAGCAGTACTTC.

The rearrangement joins TRBV28 to TRBJ2-3; D gene ambiguous. V lost 8 bases and J 2 bases, leaving 8 bases between the germline ends. The CDR3 contains 12 residues. Germline V lookup: CDR1 MDHEN, CDR2 SYDVKM. CDR3 in DNA: TGTGCCAGCGGCACCATCACAGATACGCAGTATTTT. This gives the protein CASGTITDTQYF.

V and J are TRBV25-1 and TRBJ2-7; D not resolved. The ends were cut back, 3 bases at V and 0 bases at J, with 9 bases in the middle. CDR1 is MGHDK and CDR2 is SYGVNS in the germline V gene. The CDR3 is 14 residues long. CDR3 in amino acids: CASSEAGISYEQYF. In nucleotides, the CDR3 is TGTGCCAGCAGTGAGGCAGGAATCTCCTACGAGCAGTACTTC.

The V and J genes are TRBV5-1 and TRBJ2-7; 8 bases align to TRBD1. Per the germline V gene, CDR1 is SGHRS and CDR2 is YFSETQ. The CDR3 runs to 15 residues. The V and J ends lost 2 bases and 0 bases, in that order; junction bases with no gene match: 4. As DNA, the CDR3 is TGCGCCAGCAGCTTACGACAGGGGACCTCCTACGAGCAGTACTTC. Translated, it gives CASSLRQGTSYEQYF. Full variable domain (rest looked up from reference TRBV5-1 and TRBJ2-7): KAGVTQTPRYLIKTRGQQVTLSCSPISGHRSVSWYQQTPGQGLQFLFEYFSETQRNKGNFPGRFSGRQFSNSRSEMNVSTLELGDSALYLCASSLRQGTSYEQYFGPGTRLTVT.

The chain recombines TRBV11-2 with TRBJ2-7, with TRBD2 matching over 8 bases. Germline CDR1 is SGHAT and CDR2 is FQNNGV. After removal of 5 bases from V and 0 bases from J, the junction contained 3 bases not matched to a gene. The CDR3 contains 14 residues. This CDR3 is CASSPGGSSYEQYF. Written as DNA, the CDR3 is TGTGCCAGCAGCCCGGGGGGGAGCTCCTACGAGCAGTACTTC.

The rearrangement uses TRBV9 and TRBJ2-1; 8 bases map to TRBD1. Looked up from germline, CDR1 is SGDLS and CDR2 is YYNGEE. This CDR3 spans 15 amino acids. V lost 4 bases to trimming and J lost 4 bases; unmatched junction nucleotides: 7. CDR3 sequence: CASSPGQGIYNEQFF. CDR3 DNA sequence: TGTGCCAGCAGCCCCGGACAGGGTATTTACAATGAGCAGTTCTTC.